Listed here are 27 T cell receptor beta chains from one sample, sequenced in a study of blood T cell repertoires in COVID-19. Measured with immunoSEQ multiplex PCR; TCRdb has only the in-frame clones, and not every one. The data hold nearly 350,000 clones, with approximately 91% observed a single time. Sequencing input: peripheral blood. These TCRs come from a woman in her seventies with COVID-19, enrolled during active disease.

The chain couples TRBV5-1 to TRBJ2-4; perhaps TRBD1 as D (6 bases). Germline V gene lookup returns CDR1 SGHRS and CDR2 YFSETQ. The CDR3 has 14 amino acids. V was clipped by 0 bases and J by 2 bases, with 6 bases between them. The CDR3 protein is CASSLGDTKNIQYF. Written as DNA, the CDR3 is TGCGCCAGCAGCTTGGGGGACACCAAAAACATTCAGTACTTC.

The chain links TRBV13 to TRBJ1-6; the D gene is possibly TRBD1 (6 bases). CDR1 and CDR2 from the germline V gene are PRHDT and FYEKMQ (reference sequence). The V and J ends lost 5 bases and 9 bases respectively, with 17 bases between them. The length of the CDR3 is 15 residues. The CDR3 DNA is TGTGCCAGCAGCCTGGCAGGGGTCGGGGTTTCACCCCTCCACTTT. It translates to CASSLAGVGVSPLHF.

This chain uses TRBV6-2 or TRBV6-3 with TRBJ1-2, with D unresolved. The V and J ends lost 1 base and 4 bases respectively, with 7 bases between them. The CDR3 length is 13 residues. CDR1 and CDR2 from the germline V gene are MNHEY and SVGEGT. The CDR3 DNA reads TGTGCCAGCAGTTACTTATTCAGCTATGGCTACACCTTC. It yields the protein CASSYLFSYGYTF.

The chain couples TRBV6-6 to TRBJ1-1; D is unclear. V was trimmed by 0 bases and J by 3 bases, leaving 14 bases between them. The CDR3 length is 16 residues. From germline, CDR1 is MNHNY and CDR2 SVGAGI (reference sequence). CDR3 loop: CASSYSIGSLDTEAFF. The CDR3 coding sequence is TGTGCCAGCAGTTACTCGATAGGCAGCCTAGACACTGAAGCTTTCTTT.

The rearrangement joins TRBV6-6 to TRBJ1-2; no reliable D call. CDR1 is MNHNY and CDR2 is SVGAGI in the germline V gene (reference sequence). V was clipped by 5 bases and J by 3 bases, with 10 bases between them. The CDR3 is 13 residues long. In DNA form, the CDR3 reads TGTGCCAGCAGTCTACAGCGGTACTATGGCTACACCTTC. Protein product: CASSLQRYYGYTF.

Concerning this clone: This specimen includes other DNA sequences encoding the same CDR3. CDR3 DNA: TGTGCCAGTAGTGCAACCGGGACAGGGTATCAGCCCCAGCATTTT. It is translated as CASSATGTGYQPQHF. The V gene is TRBV19, the J gene TRBJ1-5, with 9 positions matching TRBD1. The V and J ends lost 5 bases and 5 bases, in that order; junction bases with no gene match: 7. The CDR3 totals 15 residues. Germline values: CDR1 LNHDA, CDR2 SQIVND (reference sequence).

The CDR3 loop reads CASSLGLQSPLHF. The CDR3 DNA sequence: TGTGCCAGCAGTTTAGGGCTTCAGTCACCCCTCCACTTT. This chain uses TRBV12-3 or TRBV12-4 with TRBJ1-6; no firm D call. This CDR3 region has 13 residues. V lost 1 base and J 10 bases, leaving 8 bases between the germline ends.

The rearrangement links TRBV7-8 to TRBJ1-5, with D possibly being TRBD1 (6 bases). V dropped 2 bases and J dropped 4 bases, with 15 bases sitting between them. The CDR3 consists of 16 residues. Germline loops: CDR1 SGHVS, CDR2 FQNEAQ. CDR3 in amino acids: CASSLTSGTINQPQHF. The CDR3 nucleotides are TGTGCCAGCAGCTTAACGAGCGGGACAATTAATCAGCCCCAGCATTTT.

CDR3 in amino acids: CATSPDRGGSPLHF. CDR3 nucleotide sequence: TGTGCCACCAGCCCGGACAGGGGTGGTTCACCCCTCCACTTT. The chain carries TRBV15 and TRBJ1-6; TRBD1 agrees at 9 bases. The CDR3 length is 14 residues. Unmatched junction bases numbered 5, after V lost 5 bases and J lost 9 bases. Germline V gene sequence: CDR1 LNHNV, CDR2 YYDKDF (reference sequence).

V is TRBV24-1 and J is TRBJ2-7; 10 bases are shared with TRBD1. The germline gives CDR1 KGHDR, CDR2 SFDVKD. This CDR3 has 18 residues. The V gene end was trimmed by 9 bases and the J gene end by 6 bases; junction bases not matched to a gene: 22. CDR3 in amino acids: CATFKTFSGQGIFREQYF. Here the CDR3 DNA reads TGTGCCACCTTCAAAACCTTCTCGGGACAGGGGATTTTCCGCGAGCAGTACTTC.

CDR3 coding DNA: TGCGCCAGCACTCCGGGGGGACCAAGAGAGACCCAGTACTTC. Its protein is CASTPGGPRETQYF. This chain connects TRBV10-2 to TRBJ2-5; 7 bases fit TRBD2. CDR3 length: 14 amino acids. V dropped 7 bases and J dropped 4; count of bases not matched to a gene: 9. CDR1 is WSHSY, CDR2 SAAADI, per germline.

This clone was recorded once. CDR3 sequence: CASSVAGTGRQPYEQYF. The CDR3 bases are TGTGCCAGCAGCGTAGCAGGTACAGGGCGTCAGCCCTACGAGCAGTACTTC. V and J are TRBV9 and TRBJ2-7; a possible D gene is TRBD1 (6 bases). Germline CDR1 is SGDLS and CDR2 is YYNGEE. V lost 0 bases and J lost 2, with 18 bases in between. This CDR3 spans 17 amino acids.

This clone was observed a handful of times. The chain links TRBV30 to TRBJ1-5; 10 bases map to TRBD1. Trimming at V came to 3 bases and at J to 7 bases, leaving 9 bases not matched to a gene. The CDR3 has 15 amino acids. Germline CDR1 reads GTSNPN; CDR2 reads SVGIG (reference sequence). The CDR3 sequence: CAWSPKDRGLQPQHF. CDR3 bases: TGTGCCTGGAGCCCGAAAGACAGGGGGCTGCAGCCCCAGCATTTT.

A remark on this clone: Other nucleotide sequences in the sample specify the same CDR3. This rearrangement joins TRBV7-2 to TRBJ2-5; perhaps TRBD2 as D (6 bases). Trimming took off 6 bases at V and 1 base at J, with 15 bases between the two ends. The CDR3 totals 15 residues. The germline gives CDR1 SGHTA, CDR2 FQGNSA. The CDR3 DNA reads TGTGCCAGCAGGAGGAGGGCAACCCTCCAAGAGACCCAGTACTTC. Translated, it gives CASRRRATLQETQYF.

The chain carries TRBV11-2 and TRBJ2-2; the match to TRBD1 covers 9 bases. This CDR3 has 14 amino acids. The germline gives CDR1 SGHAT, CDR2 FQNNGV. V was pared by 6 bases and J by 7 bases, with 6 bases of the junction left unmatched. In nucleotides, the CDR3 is TGTGCCAGCAGTTGGCGACAGGGGGTCGGGGAGCTGTTTTTT. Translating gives CASSWRQGVGELFF.

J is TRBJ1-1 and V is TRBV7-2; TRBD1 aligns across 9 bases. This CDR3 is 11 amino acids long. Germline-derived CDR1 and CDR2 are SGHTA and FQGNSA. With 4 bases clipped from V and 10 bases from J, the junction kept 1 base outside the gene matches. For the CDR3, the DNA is TGTGCCAGCAGCTCGACAGGGGGAGCTTTCTTT. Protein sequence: CASSSTGGAFF.

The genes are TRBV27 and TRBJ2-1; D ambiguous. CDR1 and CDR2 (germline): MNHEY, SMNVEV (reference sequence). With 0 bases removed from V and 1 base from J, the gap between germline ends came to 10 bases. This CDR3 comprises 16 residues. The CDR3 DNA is TGTGCCAGCAGTTTATCTATCACATCTTCCTACAATGAGCAGTTCTTC. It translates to CASSLSITSSYNEQFF.

CDR3 region: CSVRGTTGELFF. DNA of the CDR3: TGCAGCGTCCGGGGTACCACCGGGGAGCTGTTTTTT. V is TRBV29-1 and J is TRBJ2-2, with a weak D call TRBD2 (5 bases). The CDR3 extends over 12 amino acids. CDR1 is SQVTM and CDR2 is ANQGSEA in the germline V gene. V was pared by 6 bases and J by 4 bases, with 9 bases between.

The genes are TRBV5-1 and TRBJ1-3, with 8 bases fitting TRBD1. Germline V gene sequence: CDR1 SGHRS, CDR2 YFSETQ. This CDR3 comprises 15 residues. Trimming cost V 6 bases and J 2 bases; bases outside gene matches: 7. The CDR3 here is CASNSGQGAGNTIYF. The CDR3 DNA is TGCGCCAGCAACTCCGGACAGGGAGCTGGAAACACCATATATTTT.

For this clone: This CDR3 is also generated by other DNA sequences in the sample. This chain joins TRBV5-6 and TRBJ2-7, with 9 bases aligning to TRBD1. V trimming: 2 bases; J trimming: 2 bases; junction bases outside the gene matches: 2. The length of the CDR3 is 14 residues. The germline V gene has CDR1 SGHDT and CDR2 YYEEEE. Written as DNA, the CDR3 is TGTGCCAGCAGCTTAGGGACAGGGACCTACGAGCAGTACTTC. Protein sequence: CASSLGTGTYEQYF.

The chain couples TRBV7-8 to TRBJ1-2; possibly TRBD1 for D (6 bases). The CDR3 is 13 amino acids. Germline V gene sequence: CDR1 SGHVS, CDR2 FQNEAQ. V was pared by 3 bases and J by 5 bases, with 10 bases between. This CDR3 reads CASSFGGAYGYTF. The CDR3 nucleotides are TGTGCCAGCAGCTTCGGGGGGGCTTATGGCTACACCTTC.

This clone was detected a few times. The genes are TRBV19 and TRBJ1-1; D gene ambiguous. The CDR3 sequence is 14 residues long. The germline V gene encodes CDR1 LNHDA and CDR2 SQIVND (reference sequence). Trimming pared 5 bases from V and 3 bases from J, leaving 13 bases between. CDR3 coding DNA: TGTGCCAGTAGTGCTGTCGGGATCCACACTGAAGCTTTCTTT. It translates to CASSAVGIHTEAFF.

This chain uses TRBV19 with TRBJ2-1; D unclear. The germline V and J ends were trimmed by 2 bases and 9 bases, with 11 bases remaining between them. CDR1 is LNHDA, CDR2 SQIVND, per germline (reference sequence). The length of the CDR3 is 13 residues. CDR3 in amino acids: CASSIQERSEQFF. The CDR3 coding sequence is TGTGCCAGTAGTATACAAGAGAGATCTGAGCAGTTCTTC.

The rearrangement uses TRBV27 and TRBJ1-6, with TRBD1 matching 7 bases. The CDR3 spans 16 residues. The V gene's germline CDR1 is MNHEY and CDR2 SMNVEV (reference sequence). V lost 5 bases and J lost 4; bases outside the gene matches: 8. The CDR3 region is CASSARGQPYNSPLHF. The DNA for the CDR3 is TGTGCCAGCAGTGCTCGGGGACAGCCTTATAATTCACCCCTCCACTTT.

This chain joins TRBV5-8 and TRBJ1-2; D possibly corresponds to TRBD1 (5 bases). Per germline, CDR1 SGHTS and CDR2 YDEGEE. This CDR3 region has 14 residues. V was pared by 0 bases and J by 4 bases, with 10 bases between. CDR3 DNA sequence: TGTGCCAGCAGCTTGGGGGACTCCCTCTATGGCTACACCTTC. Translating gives CASSLGDSLYGYTF.

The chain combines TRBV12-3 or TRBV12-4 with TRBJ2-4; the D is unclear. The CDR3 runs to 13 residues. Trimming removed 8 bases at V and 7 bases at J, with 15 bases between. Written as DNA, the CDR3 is TGTGCCAGCGTGAGGCAAATTGGGAACATTCAGTACTTC. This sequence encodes CASVRQIGNIQYF.

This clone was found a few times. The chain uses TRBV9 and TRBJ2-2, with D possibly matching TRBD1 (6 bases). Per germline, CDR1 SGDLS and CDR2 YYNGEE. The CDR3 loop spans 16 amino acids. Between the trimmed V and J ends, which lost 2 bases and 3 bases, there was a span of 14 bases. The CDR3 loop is CASSVGQGSYTGELFF. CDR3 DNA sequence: TGTGCCAGCAGCGTTGGGCAGGGGAGTTACACCGGGGAGCTGTTTTTT.